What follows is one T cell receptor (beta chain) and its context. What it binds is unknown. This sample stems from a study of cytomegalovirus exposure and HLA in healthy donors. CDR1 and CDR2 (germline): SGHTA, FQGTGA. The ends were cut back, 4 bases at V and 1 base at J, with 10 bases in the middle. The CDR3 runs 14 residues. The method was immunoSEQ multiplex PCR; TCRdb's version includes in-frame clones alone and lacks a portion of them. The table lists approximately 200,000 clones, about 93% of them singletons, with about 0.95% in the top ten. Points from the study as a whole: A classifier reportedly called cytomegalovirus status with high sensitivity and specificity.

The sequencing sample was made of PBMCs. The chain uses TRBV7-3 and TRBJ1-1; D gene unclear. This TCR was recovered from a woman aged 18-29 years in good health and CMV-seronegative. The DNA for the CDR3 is TGTGCCAGCAGCTGGGGAGGAGAGAACACTGAAGCTTTCTTT. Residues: CASSWGGENTEAFF.